Each of the 5 T cell receptor beta chains below was sequenced from the same sample in a study of CD8+ T cells in alopecia areata. Sequencing templates came from extracted RNA that was reverse transcribed into cDNA. The data were produced by immunoSEQ multiplex PCR, yet TCRdb's version contains in-frame clones alone and is incomplete. Of around 110,000 clones listed, 65% to 85% are singletons. Treatment described: oral pan-JAK inhibitor, 5-10 mg twice daily. The material sequenced was CD8+ T cells sorted from blood, taken at week 24, from a patient treated with tofacitinib. These receptors originate from a human donor with alopecia areata.

V and J are TRBV18 and TRBJ2-2; possibly TRBD2 for D (5 bases). This CDR3 region has 15 residues. Germline-derived CDR1 and CDR2 are KGHSH and LQKENI. Trimming cost V 2 bases and J 3 bases, with 10 bases left between them. The CDR3 spells CASSPTGIDTGELFF. The CDR3 nucleotides read TGTGCCAGCTCACCAACGGGAATCGACACCGGGGAGCTGTTTTTT.

The V call is TRBV4-1, the J call TRBJ2-3; 7 bases map to TRBD1. CDR3 length: 16 residues. Germline V gene lookup returns CDR1 MGHRA and CDR2 YSYEKL. The trim removed 1 base at V and 1 base at J, leaving 5 bases unmatched. The CDR3 loop is CASSQAGQAGTDTQYF. Here the CDR3 DNA reads TGCGCCAGCAGCCAAGCCGGACAGGCGGGCACAGATACGCAGTATTTT.

The rearrangement links TRBV9 to TRBJ1-2; the D is unclear. Germline CDR1 reads SGDLS; CDR2 reads YYNGEE. The CDR3 spans 12 residues. Trimming shortened V by 3 bases and J by 5 bases, and 8 bases separated the two germline ends. The CDR3, as DNA: TGTGCCAGCAGCGGACTCCCTTATGGCTACACCTTC. This sequence encodes CASSGLPYGYTF.

J is TRBJ2-3 and V is TRBV19, with 7 bases matching TRBD1. The CDR3 is 15 residues long. Germline trimming cut 5 bases from V and 6 bases from J; bases unmatched to any gene: 11. The germline V gene has CDR1 LNHDA and CDR2 SQIVND (reference sequence). The CDR3 DNA sequence: TGTGCCAGTAGTCCCCGGCACAGGGGAAGGGATACGCAGTATTTT. As protein: CASSPRHRGRDTQYF.

This clone came up a few times. V and J are TRBV10-3 and TRBJ2-2; D remains unclear. The CDR3 loop spans 12 amino acids. V was trimmed by 6 bases and J by 11 bases, leaving 13 bases between them. Looked up from germline, CDR1 is ENHRY and CDR2 is SYGVKD. The CDR3 DNA sequence: TGTGCCATCAGCGAACCTCCGCGAGAGCTGTTTTTT. This sequence encodes CAISEPPRELFF.